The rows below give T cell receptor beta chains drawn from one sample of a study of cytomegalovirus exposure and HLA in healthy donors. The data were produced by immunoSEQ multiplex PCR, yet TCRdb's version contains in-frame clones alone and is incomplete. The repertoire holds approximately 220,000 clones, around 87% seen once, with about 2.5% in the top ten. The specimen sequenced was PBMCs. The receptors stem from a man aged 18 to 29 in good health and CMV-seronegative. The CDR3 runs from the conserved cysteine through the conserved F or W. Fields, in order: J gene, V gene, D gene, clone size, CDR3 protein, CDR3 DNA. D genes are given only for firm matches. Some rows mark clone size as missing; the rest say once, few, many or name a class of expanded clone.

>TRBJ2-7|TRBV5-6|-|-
CASSLVQSYEQYF
TGTGCCAGCAGCTTAGTACAGTCCTACGAGCAGTACTTC
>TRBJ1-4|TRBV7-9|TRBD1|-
CASSSLENTGGRPWEKLFF
TGTGCCAGCAGCTCTCTAGAGAATACAGGGGGCCGGCCCTGGGAAAAACTGTTTTTT
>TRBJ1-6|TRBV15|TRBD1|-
CATSRVGGTSVQGVPLHF
TGTGCCACCAGCAGAGTGGGTGGGACCTCCGTCCAGGGGGTCCCCCTCCACTTT
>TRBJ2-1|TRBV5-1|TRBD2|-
CASMETGVRLAGVDEQFF
TGCGCCAGCATGGAGACAGGGGTTCGACTAGCGGGAGTAGATGAGCAGTTCTTC
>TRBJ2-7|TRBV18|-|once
CASSPLGEGLYEQYF
TGTGCCAGCTCACCACTCGGTGAGGGTCTCTACGAGCAGTACTTC
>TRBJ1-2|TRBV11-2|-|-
CASSLGAFNYGYTF
TGTGCCAGCAGCTTAGGGGCTTTCAACTATGGCTACACCTTC
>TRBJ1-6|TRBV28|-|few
CASSPRDFTLHF
TGTGCCAGCAGTCCGCGGGACTTTACCCTCCACTTT
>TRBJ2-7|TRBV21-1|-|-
CASSNPTPPYEQYF
TGTGCCAGCAGCAATCCGACACCTCCCTACGAGCAGTACTTC
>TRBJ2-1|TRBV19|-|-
CASRSGAGYNEQFF
TGTGCCAGTAGAAGTGGGGCGGGGTACAATGAGCAGTTCTTC
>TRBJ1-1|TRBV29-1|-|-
CSVDEHTEAFF
TGCAGCGTTGACGAGCACACTGAAGCTTTCTTT
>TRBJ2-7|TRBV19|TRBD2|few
CASTRTSGNEQYF
TGTGCCAGTACCAGAACTAGCGGGAACGAGCAGTACTTC
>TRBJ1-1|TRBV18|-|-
CASSPPSGVVAEAFF
TGTGCCAGCTCACCACCGTCAGGGGTCGTGGCTGAAGCTTTCTTT
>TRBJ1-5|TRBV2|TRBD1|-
CASSGQVLNQPQHF
TGTGCCAGCTCCGGACAGGTATTGAACCAGCCCCAGCATTTT
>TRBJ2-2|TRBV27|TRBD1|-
CASSLLGTGLSGELFF
TGTGCCAGCAGTTTATTAGGGACAGGGCTTTCCGGGGAGCTGTTTTTT
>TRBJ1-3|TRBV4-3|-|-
CASSQAYRPLSGNTIYF
TGCGCCAGCAGCCAAGCCTACAGGCCCCTCTCTGGAAACACCATATATTTT
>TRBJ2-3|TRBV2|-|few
CASKGGSTRNTQYF
TGTGCCAGCAAGGGAGGTAGTACGAGGAATACGCAGTATTTT
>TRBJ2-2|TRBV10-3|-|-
CAIRGANTGELFF
TGTGCCATCCGCGGGGCGAACACCGGGGAGCTGTTTTTT
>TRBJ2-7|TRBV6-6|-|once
CASSYSTGNSYEQYF
TGTGCCAGCAGTTACTCGACCGGGAACTCCTACGAGCAGTACTTC
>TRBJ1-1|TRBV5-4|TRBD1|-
CASSRDRANTEAFF
TGTGCCAGCAGCAGAGACAGGGCGAACACTGAAGCTTTCTTT
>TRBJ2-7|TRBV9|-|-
CASSVGQEYEQYF
TGTGCCAGCAGCGTTGGGCAGGAATACGAGCAGTACTTC
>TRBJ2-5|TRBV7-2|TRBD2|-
CASSSERGEETQYF
TGTGCCAGCAGCTCCGAGCGGGGAGAAGAGACCCAGTACTTC
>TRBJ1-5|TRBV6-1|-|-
CASRETGPQHF
TGTGCCAGCCGAGAGACAGGTCCCCAGCATTTT
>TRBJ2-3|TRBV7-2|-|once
CASSLASGSTDTQYF
TGTGCCAGCAGCTTAGCGAGCGGAAGCACAGATACGCAGTATTTT
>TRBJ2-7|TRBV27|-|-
CASSSNTVVDEQYF
TGTGCCAGCAGTTCCAATACCGTTGTAGACGAGCAGTACTTC
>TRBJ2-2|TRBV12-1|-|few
CASSVGQDGELFF
TGTGCCAGCAGCGTCGGACAGGACGGGGAGCTGTTTTTT
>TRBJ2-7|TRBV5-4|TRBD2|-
CASSLNLRTSGGWTYEQYF
TGTGCCAGCAGCCTCAACCTCCGGACTAGCGGGGGGTGGACCTACGAGCAGTACTTC
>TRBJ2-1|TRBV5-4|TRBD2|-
CASSFTGGPREQFF
TGTGCCAGCAGCTTCACGGGAGGGCCGAGGGAGCAGTTCTTC
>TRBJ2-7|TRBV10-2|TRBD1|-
CASNVHSKTGVYEQYF
TGCGCCAGCAATGTCCATTCCAAAACAGGGGTCTACGAGCAGTACTTC
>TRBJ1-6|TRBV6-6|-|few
CASSGTNSPLHF
TGTGCCAGCAGTGGGACAAATTCACCCCTCCACTTT
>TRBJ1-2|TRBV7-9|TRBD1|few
CASRSTGDNGYTF
TGTGCCAGCAGGTCAACAGGGGATAATGGCTACACCTTC
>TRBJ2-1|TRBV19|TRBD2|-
CASSRAQTGLDSEQFF
TGTGCCAGTAGTCGCGCGCAGACGGGACTAGACAGTGAGCAGTTCTTC
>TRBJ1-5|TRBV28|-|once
CASRKPTGSGKGNQPQHF
TGTGCCAGCAGGAAACCCACAGGGTCAGGGAAGGGCAATCAGCCCCAGCATTTT
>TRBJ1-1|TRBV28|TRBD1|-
CASSSPLQGYGTEAFF
TGTGCCAGCAGCAGCCCTCTACAGGGGTATGGCACTGAAGCTTTCTTT
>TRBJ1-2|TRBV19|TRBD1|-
CASSIDRGRGYGYTF
TGTGCCAGTAGTATAGACAGGGGGCGCGGGTATGGCTACACCTTC
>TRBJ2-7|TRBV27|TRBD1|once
CASSFGQGVDEQYF
TGTGCCAGCAGTTTTGGACAGGGGGTCGACGAGCAGTACTTC
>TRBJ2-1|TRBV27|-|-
CASSLQSGGRGEQFF
TGTGCCAGCAGTTTACAGTCCGGGGGGCGGGGTGAGCAGTTCTTC
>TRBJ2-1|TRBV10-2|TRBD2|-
CASSEGTSGEQFF
TGCGCCAGCAGTGAAGGGACTAGCGGTGAGCAGTTCTTC
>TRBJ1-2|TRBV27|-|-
CASSRTSQNYGYTF
TGTGCCAGCAGTCGGACATCCCAAAACTATGGCTACACCTTC
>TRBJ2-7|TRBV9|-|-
CASSGTVRTPLYEQYF
TGTGCCAGCAGCGGGACAGTAAGAACTCCGCTTTACGAGCAGTACTTC
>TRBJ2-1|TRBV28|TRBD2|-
CATEREGRNEQFF
TGTGCCACCGAGCGGGAGGGCCGGAATGAGCAGTTCTTC
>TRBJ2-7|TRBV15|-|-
CATSRDPRSYEQYF
TGTGCCACCAGCAGAGACCCCCGTTCCTACGAGCAGTACTTC
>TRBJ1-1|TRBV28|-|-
CASSRWTEAFF
TGTGCCAGCAGTCGGTGGACTGAAGCTTTCTTT
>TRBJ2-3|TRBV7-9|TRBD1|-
CASSATGGVDTQYF
TGTGCCAGCAGCGCCACAGGGGGCGTCGATACGCAGTATTTT
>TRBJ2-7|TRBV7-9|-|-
CASSLPSTYEQYF
TGTGCCAGCAGCTTGCCTAGCACCTACGAGCAGTACTTC
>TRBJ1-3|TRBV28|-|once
CASSPGWVGNTIYF
TGTGCCAGCAGCCCCGGGTGGGTCGGAAACACCATATATTTT
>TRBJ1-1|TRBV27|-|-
CASSPSGDTEAFF
TGTGCCAGCAGCCCCTCAGGGGACACTGAAGCTTTCTTT
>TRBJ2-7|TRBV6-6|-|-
CASRNANRKQYF
TGTGCCAGCAGAAATGCAAACAGGAAGCAGTACTTC
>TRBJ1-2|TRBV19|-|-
CASSARDIRDYGYTF
TGTGCCAGTAGTGCCCGGGACATAAGGGACTATGGCTACACCTTC
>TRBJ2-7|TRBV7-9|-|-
CASSLALSYEQYF
TGTGCCAGCAGCTTAGCGCTATCCTACGAGCAGTACTTC
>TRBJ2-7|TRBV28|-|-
CASQGVGNSYEQYF
TGTGCCAGCCAAGGGGTTGGGAACTCCTACGAGCAGTACTTC
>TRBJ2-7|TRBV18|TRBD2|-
CASSPPLTTSVSYEQYF
TGTGCCAGCTCACCACCGTTAACGACTAGCGTTTCCTACGAGCAGTACTTC
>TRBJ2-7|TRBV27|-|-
CASRDSGTSYEQYF
TGTGCCAGCAGAGACTCCGGGACAAGCTACGAGCAGTACTTC
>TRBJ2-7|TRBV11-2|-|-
CASSLMSRDFYYEQYF
TGTGCCAGCAGCTTAATGTCTCGGGACTTTTACTACGAGCAGTACTTC
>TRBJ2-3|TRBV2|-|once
CASSGQVISDTQYF
TGTGCCAGCAGTGGACAGGTTATTTCAGATACGCAGTATTTT
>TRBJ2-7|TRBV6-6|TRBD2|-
CASSYSTSAYEQYF
TGTGCCAGCAGTTACTCGACTAGCGCCTACGAGCAGTACTTC
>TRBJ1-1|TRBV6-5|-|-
CASSYSRPAEAFF
TGTGCCAGCAGTTACTCGAGGCCAGCTGAAGCTTTCTTT
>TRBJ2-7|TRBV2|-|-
CASSEYRAYEQYF
TGTGCCAGCAGTGAGTACAGGGCATACGAGCAGTACTTC
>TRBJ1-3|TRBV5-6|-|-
CASSLDFSRVNSGNTIYF
TGTGCCAGCAGCTTAGACTTCTCAAGAGTCAACTCTGGAAACACCATATATTTT
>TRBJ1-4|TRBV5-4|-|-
CASSADTATNEKLFF
TGTGCCAGCAGCGCAGACACCGCAACTAATGAAAAACTGTTTTTT
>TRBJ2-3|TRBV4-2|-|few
CASSQELLTYTQYF
TGTGCCAGCAGCCAAGAACTCCTCACGTATACGCAGTATTTT